This T cell receptor beta chain was captured in a study of T cell repertoires in cytomegalovirus infection (dated by TCRdb to the late 2010s). With respect to the entire study: Recently identified HLA-C-restricted CMV epitopes, whose presentation resists viral immunomodulation, were targeted by peptide stimulations together with well-studied HLA-B-restricted epitopes. Because public TCR beta signatures pointed to carriage of CMV infection together with the matching HLA type, the HLA type of each donor mattered for the analysis.

The reads were generated on an Illumina HiSeq 1500. TCRdb itself trimmed the public reads at Q25 with fastp, ran MiXCR and retained productive beta chains. Rows are unified per CDR3 protein, each entry keeping the most common DNA and genes. The sample profile shows roughly 920,000 distinct CDR3 sequences; approximately 30% of them were found once. Roughly 13% of the sample goes to the ten largest clones. The research as a whole found: In the ex vivo response, HLA-C-restricted CMV-specific TCR beta clonotypes were dominant, and in two of eight donors the single most frequent clonotype came from this HLA-C-restricted group. In both this cohort and an independent cohort of under 450 donors, the cumulative frequency of public TCR beta family members distinguished carriers of CMV infection plus the relevant HLA type.

In the paper's terms, the treatment or condition label means: in vitro stimulation with specific CMV peptide epitopes to enrich CMV-specific T cells. Sequences SGHVS (CDR1) and FQNEAQ (CDR2) are obtained from the germline V gene. There are 14 amino acids in the CDR3, from cysteine to phenylalanine inclusive. Solely the CDR3 DNA is kept, with 42 bases framed from the first base. Trimming costs V 4 bases and J 2 bases, and their ends lie 12 bases apart. This clonotype was observed at least ten times. What antigen it recognizes has not been identified. No qualities accompany the bases; no much larger clone lies one base away.

The clonotype originates from a human donor in good health (CMV status not recorded). Some clones in this sample may be carry-over from other donors' samples. The specimen was cultured CD8+ T cells from PBMCs, collected from culture after CMV antigen stimulation. Recombination linked TRBV7-8 to TRBJ2-7, with a weak D call of TRBD1 (6 bases match). CDR3 sequence: CASSSRQATYEQYF. In nucleotides, the sequence is TGTGCCAGCAGCTCTCGACAGGCTACCTACGAGCAGTACTTC. Full variable domain (CDR3 extended with the reference TRBV7-8 and TRBJ2-7 proteins): GAGVSQSPRYKVAKRGQDVALRCDPISGHVSLFWYQQALGQGPEFLTYFQNEAQLDKSGLPSDRFFAERPEGSVSTLKIQRTQQEDSAVYLCASSSRQATYEQYFGPGTRLTVT.